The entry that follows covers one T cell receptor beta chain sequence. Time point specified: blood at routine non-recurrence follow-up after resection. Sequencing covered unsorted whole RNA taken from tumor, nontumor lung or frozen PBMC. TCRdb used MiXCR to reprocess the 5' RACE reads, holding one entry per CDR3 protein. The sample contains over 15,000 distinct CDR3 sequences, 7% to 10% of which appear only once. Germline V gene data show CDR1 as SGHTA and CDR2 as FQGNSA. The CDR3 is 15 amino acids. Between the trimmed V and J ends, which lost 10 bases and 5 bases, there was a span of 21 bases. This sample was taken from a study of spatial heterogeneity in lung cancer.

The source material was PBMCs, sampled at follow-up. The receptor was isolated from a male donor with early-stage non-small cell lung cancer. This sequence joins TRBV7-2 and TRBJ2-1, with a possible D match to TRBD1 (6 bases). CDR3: CATSSGVLGDNEQFF. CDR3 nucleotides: TGTGCCACAAGCTCAGGGGTTTTGGGGGACAATGAGCAGTTCTTC. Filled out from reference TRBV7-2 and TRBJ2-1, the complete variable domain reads GAGVSQSPSNKVTEKGKDVELRCDPISGHTALYWYRQSLGQGLEFLIYFQGNSAPDKSGLPSDRFSAERTGGSVSTLTIQRTQQEDSAVYLCATSSGVLGDNEQFFGPGTRLTVL.